Listed below are T cell receptor beta chains from one sample, sequenced in a study of CD8 T cells in ankylosing spondylitis. TCRdb re-derived calls from the 5' RACE reads in MiXCR, one entry per CDR3 protein. The sample lists 150,000 to 200,000 distinct CDR3 sequences; around 10% were seen once. The sequenced sample consisted of blood, either unsorted or a sorted T cell fraction (not recorded which). The receptor set was obtained from a male donor with ankylosing spondylitis or in good health (not recorded which). The CDR3 runs from the conserved cysteine through the conserved F or W. Fields, in order: CDR3 protein, D gene, J gene, V gene. A D gene is named only where the DNA matches it firmly.

CDR3 protein: CASSLLPPQYF; D gene: NA; J gene: TRBJ2-5; V gene: TRBV5-5
CDR3 protein: CASSQVGRRAGARGANVLTF; D gene: NA; J gene: TRBJ2-6; V gene: TRBV14
CDR3 protein: CASRGQGYTGELFF; D gene: NA; J gene: TRBJ2-2; V gene: TRBV27
CDR3 protein: CAISDATGPPFEQYF; D gene: TRBD1; J gene: TRBJ2-7; V gene: TRBV10-3
CDR3 protein: CAISLGGTDTQYF; D gene: NA; J gene: TRBJ2-3; V gene: TRBV10-3
CDR3 protein: CASSLRRLAKNEQFF; D gene: TRBD2; J gene: TRBJ2-1; V gene: TRBV28
CDR3 protein: CASSKDRSNYGYTF; D gene: NA; J gene: TRBJ1-2; V gene: TRBV18
CDR3 protein: CSASQGAIYNEQFF; D gene: TRBD1; J gene: TRBJ2-1; V gene: TRBV20-1
CDR3 protein: CASSNLPGEQFF; D gene: NA; J gene: TRBJ2-1; V gene: TRBV6-5
CDR3 protein: CASSAGLGGTDTQYF; D gene: NA; J gene: TRBJ2-3; V gene: TRBV6-1
CDR3 protein: CASSLAQGLDGYTF; D gene: NA; J gene: TRBJ1-2; V gene: TRBV5-1
CDR3 protein: CASSEQGGSYEQYF; D gene: TRBD2; J gene: TRBJ2-7; V gene: TRBV6-1
CDR3 protein: CANQDRQSMELFF; D gene: NA; J gene: TRBJ1-4; V gene: TRBV28
CDR3 protein: CASSVAGRDQPQHF; D gene: NA; J gene: TRBJ1-5; V gene: TRBV6-1
CDR3 protein: CASSSGTLYEQYF; D gene: NA; J gene: TRBJ2-7; V gene: TRBV12-3/TRBV12-4
CDR3 protein: CASSPGTGLPNEKLFF; D gene: TRBD1; J gene: TRBJ1-4; V gene: TRBV7-2
CDR3 protein: CASSGTGGLSPLHF; D gene: TRBD1; J gene: TRBJ1-6; V gene: TRBV12-3/TRBV12-4
CDR3 protein: CSAERSQGADGYTF; D gene: TRBD1; J gene: TRBJ1-2; V gene: TRBV20-1
CDR3 protein: CSAEPGLKRSNEQFF; D gene: NA; J gene: TRBJ2-1; V gene: TRBV20-1
CDR3 protein: CASSPPGSESSYNEQFF; D gene: NA; J gene: TRBJ2-1; V gene: TRBV7-8
CDR3 protein: CASSLKSSGETQYF; D gene: NA; J gene: TRBJ2-5; V gene: TRBV5-1
CDR3 protein: CASSRDRGPRGSGANVLTF; D gene: TRBD1; J gene: TRBJ2-6; V gene: TRBV11-1
CDR3 protein: CASSLSSGITGELFF; D gene: TRBD2; J gene: TRBJ2-2; V gene: TRBV5-1
CDR3 protein: CASSESIRVYDEQYF; D gene: NA; J gene: TRBJ2-7; V gene: TRBV25-1
CDR3 protein: CASSLRLAGAGELFF; D gene: TRBD2; J gene: TRBJ2-2; V gene: TRBV12-3/TRBV12-4
CDR3 protein: CATSRDPRDEGYGYTF; D gene: NA; J gene: TRBJ1-2; V gene: TRBV15
CDR3 protein: CASTPRGGGEAFF; D gene: NA; J gene: TRBJ1-1; V gene: TRBV25-1
CDR3 protein: CSARASGIHGTLGTQYF; D gene: NA; J gene: TRBJ2-3; V gene: TRBV20-1
CDR3 protein: CATGGGSYEQYF; D gene: TRBD2; J gene: TRBJ2-7; V gene: TRBV10-3
CDR3 protein: CASSLGQPPESPLHF; D gene: NA; J gene: TRBJ1-6; V gene: TRBV5-1
CDR3 protein: CASSLIREYEQYF; D gene: NA; J gene: TRBJ2-7; V gene: TRBV11-2
CDR3 protein: CSVDSGYEQYF; D gene: NA; J gene: TRBJ2-7; V gene: TRBV29-1
CDR3 protein: CASREGTEAFF; D gene: NA; J gene: TRBJ1-1; V gene: TRBV12-2
CDR3 protein: CASSLEAINEQFF; D gene: NA; J gene: TRBJ2-1; V gene: TRBV5-5
CDR3 protein: CATRSVSAGELFF; D gene: NA; J gene: TRBJ2-2; V gene: TRBV24-1
CDR3 protein: CSARGTSGGPTSTDTQYF; D gene: TRBD2; J gene: TRBJ2-3; V gene: TRBV20-1
CDR3 protein: CSVEDFGTSYEQYF; D gene: NA; J gene: TRBJ2-7; V gene: TRBV29-1
CDR3 protein: CASSYTGPYEQYF; D gene: NA; J gene: TRBJ2-7; V gene: TRBV6-5
CDR3 protein: CASSPLQAGFGSYEQYF; D gene: NA; J gene: TRBJ2-7; V gene: TRBV18
CDR3 protein: CASSQDIASGDIQYF; D gene: NA; J gene: TRBJ2-4; V gene: TRBV3-1
CDR3 protein: CASSGTAVWGQYF; D gene: NA; J gene: TRBJ2-7; V gene: TRBV7-9
CDR3 protein: CASARGSVSEAFF; D gene: NA; J gene: TRBJ1-1; V gene: TRBV6-2/TRBV6-3
CDR3 protein: CSVAELHWETQYF; D gene: NA; J gene: TRBJ2-5; V gene: TRBV29-1
CDR3 protein: CSARESGSGYGYTF; D gene: NA; J gene: TRBJ1-2; V gene: TRBV20-1